The following is a T cell receptor (beta chain) sequence with its context. Measured with immunoSEQ multiplex PCR; TCRdb has only the in-frame clones, and not every one. The sample contains 80,000 or so clones, 85% to 95% of which appear only once. The data are from a study of control samples from healthy donors and cancer patients. Between the trimmed V and J ends, which lost 4 bases and 3 bases, there was a span of 10 bases. This CDR3 comprises 13 residues. CDR1 and CDR2 from the germline V gene are SGHTA and FQGTGA. The source material was blood. This receptor was obtained from a middle-aged woman in good health. V usage is TRBV7-3 and J usage is TRBJ2-7; a possible D gene is TRBD2 (6 bases). The CDR3 nucleotides are TGTGCCAGCAGCTCGGGGGAAGGCTACGAGCAGTACTTC. Residues: CASSSGEGYEQYF.